Presented here are 5 T cell receptor beta chains from one specimen sequenced in a study of blood T cells in healthy people across ages. The second PCR ran about 6 to 12 cycles with a sample-barcoded 5' primer and J-beta primers. Via MiXCR, TCRdb re-called the 5' RACE reads, giving one row per CDR3 protein. The sample records hundreds of thousands of distinct CDR3 sequences, 40% to 60% being singletons. Sequenced input: blood. The receptor source for this set is a man aged 30-40 years in good health.

The V call is TRBV5-6, the J call TRBJ2-7; D remains unclear. Germline assignment: CDR1 SGHDT and CDR2 YYEEEE. The germline V and J ends were trimmed by 0 bases and 2 bases, with 9 bases remaining between them. The CDR3 runs to 14 residues. CDR3 loop: CASSLVPRTYEQYF. As DNA, the CDR3 is TGTGCCAGCAGCTTGGTTCCCAGGACCTACGAGCAGTACTTC. Full variable domain (remainder filled in from reference TRBV5-6 and TRBJ2-7): DAGVTQSPTHLIKTRGQQVTLRCSPKSGHDTVSWYQQALGQGPQFIFQYYEEEERQRGNFPDRFSGHQFPNYSSELNVNALLLGDSALYLCASSLVPRTYEQYFGPGTRLTVT.

This clonotype was seen once. The chain recombines TRBV28 with TRBJ1-5, with D perhaps TRBD1 (5 bases). This CDR3 is built from 17 residues. Per germline, CDR1 MDHEN and CDR2 SYDVKM. V dropped 3 bases and J dropped 1 base, with 16 bases sitting between them. CDR3 sequence reads: CASSLFSVGVSNQPQHF. CDR3 bases: TGTGCCAGCAGTTTGTTCTCGGTGGGGGTAAGCAATCAGCCCCAGCATTTT.

This chain uses TRBV29-1 with TRBJ2-1; 9 nucleotides match TRBD2. Per germline, CDR1 SQVTM and CDR2 ANQGSEA. The ends lost 4 bases at V and 7 bases at J; junction bases unmatched: 11. The CDR3 runs 15 residues. In DNA, the CDR3 is TGCAGCGTTGCGGTTCTAATGGCGGGGGGGAATGAGCAGTTCTTC. Protein product: CSVAVLMAGGNEQFF.

The chain combines TRBV15 with TRBJ2-7; a possible D gene is TRBD1 (6 bases). This CDR3 has 15 residues. V lost 1 base and J lost 1, with 11 bases in between. From germline, CDR1 is LNHNV and CDR2 YYDKDF (reference sequence). CDR3 DNA: TGTGCCACCAGCAGAGTTAACAGGGTGTCCTACGAGCAGTACTTC. Protein product: CATSRVNRVSYEQYF. Filled out from reference TRBV15 and TRBJ2-7, the complete variable domain reads DAMVIQNPRYQVTQFGKPVTLSCSQTLNHNVMYWYQQKSSQAPKLLFHYYDKDFNNEADTPDNFQSRRPNTSFCFLDIRSPGLGDTAMYLCATSRVNRVSYEQYFGPGTRLTVT.

V gene TRBV6-5 combines with J gene TRBJ2-3; D is undetermined. Germline CDR1 reads MNHEY; CDR2 reads SVGAGI. The V end lost 6 bases, the J end lost 3 bases, and 13 bases lay between the germline ends. There are 14 residues in the CDR3. The CDR3 region is CASRASMGTDTQYF. The DNA of the CDR3 is TGTGCCAGCAGAGCCTCTATGGGTACAGATACGCAGTATTTT.